These 5 T cell receptor beta chains originate from one sample sequenced in a study of T cells of healthy individuals. TCRdb analysed the 5' RACE reads with MiXCR anew, one entry per CDR3 protein. The table records around 98,000 distinct CDR3 sequences, approximately 15% of them present only once. The receptors stem from a human donor in good health.

This chain connects TRBV5-1 to TRBJ2-7, with a tentative D call TRBD2 (6 bases). There are 18 residues in the CDR3. From germline, CDR1 is SGHRS and CDR2 YFSETQ. Trimming removed 0 bases from V and 0 bases from J, with 19 bases in between. Written as DNA, the CDR3 is TGCGCCAGCAGCTTGGGTAGGAGGGAGGACTGGCCCTCCTACGAGCAGTACTTC. Amino acid sequence: CASSLGRREDWPSYEQYF. Drawing the rest from reference TRBV5-1 and TRBJ2-7, the complete variable domain is KAGVTQTPRYLIKTRGQQVTLSCSPISGHRSVSWYQQTPGQGLQFLFEYFSETQRNKGNFPGRFSGRQFSNSRSEMNVSTLELGDSALYLCASSLGRREDWPSYEQYFGPGTRLTVT.

This clonotype was detected a few times. The chain carries TRBV6-2 or TRBV6-3 and TRBJ2-5; the D gene could be TRBD1 or TRBD2 (5 bases each). This CDR3 has 17 residues. Per germline, CDR1 MNHEY and CDR2 SVGEGT. The V gene lost 0 bases and the J gene lost 11 bases, with 25 bases spanning the gap. CDR3 residues: CASSYSSQALIWDEQYF. CDR3 coding DNA: TGTGCCAGCAGTTACTCGAGCCAGGCCCTGATCTGGGACGAACAGTACTTC.

The rearrangement joins TRBV15 to TRBJ1-2; 8 nucleotides align to TRBD1. This CDR3 comprises 19 residues. V gave up 0 bases and J gave up 0 bases; unmatched junction bases: 12. Per the germline V gene, CDR1 is LNHNV and CDR2 is YYDKDF (reference sequence). The DNA for the CDR3 is TGTGCCACCAGCAGAGATCTCGCGACAGGGGCCCTAACTAACTATGGCTACACCTTC. This gives the protein CATSRDLATGALTNYGYTF. Looking up the rest from reference TRBV15 and TRBJ1-2 gives the full variable domain: DAMVIQNPRYQVTQFGKPVTLSCSQTLNHNVMYWYQQKSSQAPKLLFHYYDKDFNNEADTPDNFQSRRPNTSFCFLDIRSPGLGDTAMYLCATSRDLATGALTNYGYTFGSGTRLTVV.

In this sample, this clonotype turned up a few times. The V gene is TRBV7-9, the J gene TRBJ2-3, with D unresolved. CDR3 length: 11 residues. V was shortened by 9 bases and J by 0 bases, with 4 bases between the two germline ends. Germline V gene lookup returns CDR1 SEHNR and CDR2 FQNEAQ (reference sequence). CDR3 sequence reads: CASMSTDTQYF. As DNA, the CDR3 is TGTGCCAGTATGAGCACAGATACGCAGTATTTT.

This clonotype has a handful of counts. The V gene is TRBV7-2, the J gene TRBJ2-1; 11 nucleotides match TRBD2. The junction had 5 bases not matched to a gene; V was cut back by 6 bases and J by 4 bases. The CDR3 runs to 15 residues. Germline CDR1 and CDR2: SGHTA and FQGNSA. CDR3 protein: CASSPSGGPYNEQFF. The CDR3 DNA is TGTGCCAGCAGTCCTAGCGGGGGGCCTTACAATGAGCAGTTCTTC.